This TCR beta chain was captured by sequencing in a study of OX40 agonist ivuxolimab in advanced cancers. Looking at the study overall: The patients received ivuxolimab by intravenous route every 2 weeks at 0.01 to 10 mg/kg. From about 23 to 85 years was the age range, with a mean of about 56 years, and around 83% were male. General observations from the study: The investigators did not determine what antigen specificity the expanded peripheral T cells had. With doses of 0.1 to 3.0 mg/kg, CD4+ and CD8+ blood T cells had undergone clonal expansion by week 6.

Remarks on this clone: Its antigen is not known.

Libraries were prepared by immunoSEQ multiplex PCR; TCRdb keeps only in-frame clonotypes and omits some of them. This sample yields about 58,000 clones, of which around 84% are seen a single time; around 0.91% belongs to the top ten. This CDR3 comprises 14 residues. V lost 3 bases and J lost 2, with 10 bases in between. From germline, CDR1 is KGHSH and CDR2 LQKENI. Specimen: CD4+ or CD8+ T cells sorted from blood, collected in a trial of the OX40 agonist ivuxolimab. This receptor was identified in an adult with an advanced solid tumor such as melanoma, head and neck, liver or kidney cancer. V is TRBV18 and J is TRBJ1-2, with a possible D match to TRBD1 (6 bases). DNA for the CDR3: TGTGCCAGCTCACCCTTGGACAGAAACTATGGCTACACCTTC. Translation: CASSPLDRNYGYTF.